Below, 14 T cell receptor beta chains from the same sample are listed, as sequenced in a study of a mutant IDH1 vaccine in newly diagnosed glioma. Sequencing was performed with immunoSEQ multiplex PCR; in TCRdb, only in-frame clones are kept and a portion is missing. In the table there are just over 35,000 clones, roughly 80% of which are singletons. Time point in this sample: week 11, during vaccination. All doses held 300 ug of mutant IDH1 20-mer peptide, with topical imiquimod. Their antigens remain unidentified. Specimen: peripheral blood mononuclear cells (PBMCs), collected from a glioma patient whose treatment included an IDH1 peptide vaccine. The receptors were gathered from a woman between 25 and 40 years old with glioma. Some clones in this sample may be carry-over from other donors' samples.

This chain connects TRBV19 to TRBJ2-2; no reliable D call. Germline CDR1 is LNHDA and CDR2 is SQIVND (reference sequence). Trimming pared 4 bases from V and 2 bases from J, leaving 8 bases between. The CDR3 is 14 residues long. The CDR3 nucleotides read TGTGCCAGTAGTACGGACGGTAACACCGGGGAGCTGTTTTTT. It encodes CASSTDGNTGELFF. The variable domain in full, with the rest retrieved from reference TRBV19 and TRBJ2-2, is DGGITQSPKYLFRKEGQNVTLSCEQNLNHDAMYWYRQDPGQGLRLIYYSQIVNDFQKGDIAEGYSVSREKKESFPLTVTSAQKNPTAFYLCASSTDGNTGELFFGEGSRLTVL.

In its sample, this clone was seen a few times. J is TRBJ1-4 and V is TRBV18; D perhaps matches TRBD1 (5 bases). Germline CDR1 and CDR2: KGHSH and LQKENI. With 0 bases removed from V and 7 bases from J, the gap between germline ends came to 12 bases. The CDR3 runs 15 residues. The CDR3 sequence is CASSPPGPGLEKLFF. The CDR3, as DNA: TGTGCCAGCTCACCACCGGGACCTGGGCTTGAAAAACTGTTTTTT.

The CDR3 protein is CAARQTGSSYNEQFF. The CDR3 DNA sequence: TGTGCCGCCCGTCAAACAGGGAGCTCCTACAATGAGCAGTTCTTC. The chain couples TRBV10-3 to TRBJ2-1, with a possible D match to TRBD1 (6 bases). CDR1 is ENHRY and CDR2 is SYGVKD in the germline V gene. This CDR3 spans 15 amino acids. The V gene lost 11 bases and the J gene lost 0 bases, with 17 bases spanning the gap.

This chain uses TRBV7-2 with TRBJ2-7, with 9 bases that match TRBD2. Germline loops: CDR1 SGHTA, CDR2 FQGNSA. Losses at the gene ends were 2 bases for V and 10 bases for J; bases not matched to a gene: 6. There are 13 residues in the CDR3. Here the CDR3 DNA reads TGTGCCAGCAGCTTAAGGACTAGCGAGCACCAGTACTTC. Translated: CASSLRTSEHQYF.

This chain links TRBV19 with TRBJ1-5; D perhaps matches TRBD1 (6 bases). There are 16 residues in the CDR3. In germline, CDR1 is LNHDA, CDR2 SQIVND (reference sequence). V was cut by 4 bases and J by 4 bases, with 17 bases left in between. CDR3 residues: CASSNAPGHINQPQHF. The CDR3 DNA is TGTGCCAGTAGTAACGCTCCGGGACATATTAATCAGCCCCAGCATTTT.

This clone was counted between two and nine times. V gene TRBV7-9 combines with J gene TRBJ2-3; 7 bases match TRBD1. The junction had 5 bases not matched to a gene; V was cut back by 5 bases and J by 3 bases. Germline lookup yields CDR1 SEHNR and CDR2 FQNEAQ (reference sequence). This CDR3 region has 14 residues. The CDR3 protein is CASSLQTGTDTQYF. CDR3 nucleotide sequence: TGTGCCAGCAGCCTTCAGACAGGGACAGATACGCAGTATTTT.

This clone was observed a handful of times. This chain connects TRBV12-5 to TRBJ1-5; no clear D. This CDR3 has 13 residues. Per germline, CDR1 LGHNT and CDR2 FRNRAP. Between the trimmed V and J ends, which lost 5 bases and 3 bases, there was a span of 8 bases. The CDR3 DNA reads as TGTGCTAGTGGTGGACGTTCCAATCAGCCCCAGCATTTT. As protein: CASGGRSNQPQHF.

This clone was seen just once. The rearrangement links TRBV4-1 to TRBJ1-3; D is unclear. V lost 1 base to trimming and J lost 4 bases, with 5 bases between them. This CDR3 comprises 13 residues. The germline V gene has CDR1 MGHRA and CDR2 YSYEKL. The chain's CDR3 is CASSQVSGNTIYF. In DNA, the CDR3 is TGCGCCAGCAGCCAAGTATCCGGAAACACCATATATTTT.

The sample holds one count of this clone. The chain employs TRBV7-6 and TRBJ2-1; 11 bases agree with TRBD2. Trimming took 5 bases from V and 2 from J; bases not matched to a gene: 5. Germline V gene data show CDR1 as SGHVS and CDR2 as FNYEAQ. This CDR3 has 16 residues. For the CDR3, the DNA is TGTGCCAGCAGCGAAGGGACTAGCGGCCCCTACAATGAGCAGTTCTTC. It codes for CASSEGTSGPYNEQFF.

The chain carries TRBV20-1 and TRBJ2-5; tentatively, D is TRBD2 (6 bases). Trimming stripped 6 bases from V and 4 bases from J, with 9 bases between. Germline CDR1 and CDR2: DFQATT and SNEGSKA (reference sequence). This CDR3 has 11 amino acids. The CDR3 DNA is TGCAGTGCCCCGCGGGGAGAGACCCAGTACTTC. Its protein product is CSAPRGETQYF.

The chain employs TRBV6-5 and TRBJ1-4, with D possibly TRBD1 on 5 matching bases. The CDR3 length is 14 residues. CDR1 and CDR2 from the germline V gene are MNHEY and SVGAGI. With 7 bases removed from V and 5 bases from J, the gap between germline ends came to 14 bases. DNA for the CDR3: TGTGCCAGCAAGCGGACACAAGTAAATGAAAAACTGTTTTTT. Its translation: CASKRTQVNEKLFF.

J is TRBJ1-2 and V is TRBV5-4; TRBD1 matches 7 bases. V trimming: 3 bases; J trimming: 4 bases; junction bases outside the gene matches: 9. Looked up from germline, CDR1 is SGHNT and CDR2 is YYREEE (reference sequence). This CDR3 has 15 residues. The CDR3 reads CASSSVGTEIYGYTF. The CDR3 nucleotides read TGTGCCAGCAGCTCAGTTGGGACAGAAATCTATGGCTACACCTTC.

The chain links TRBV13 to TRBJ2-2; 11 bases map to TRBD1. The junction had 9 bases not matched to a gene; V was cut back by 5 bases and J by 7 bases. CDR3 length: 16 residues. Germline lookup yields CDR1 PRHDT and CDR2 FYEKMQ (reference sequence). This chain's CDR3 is CASSLDRGRPSGELFF. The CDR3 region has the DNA TGTGCCAGCAGCCTGGACAGGGGGCGCCCGAGCGGGGAGCTGTTTTTT.

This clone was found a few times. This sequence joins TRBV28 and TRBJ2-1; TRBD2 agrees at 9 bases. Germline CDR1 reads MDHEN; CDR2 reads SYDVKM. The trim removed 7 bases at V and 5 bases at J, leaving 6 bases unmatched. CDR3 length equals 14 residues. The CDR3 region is CASITSGRNNEQFF. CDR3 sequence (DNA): TGTGCCAGCATTACAAGCGGGAGGAACAATGAGCAGTTCTTC.